This T cell receptor (beta chain) was obtained from a study of breast tumors, draining lymph nodes, adjacent tissues. Points from the study as a whole: Tumor T cell lymph node origin was a supported hypothesis, not proven.

On this clonotype itself: The antigen is undetermined.

One entry per CDR3 protein, called by TCRdb with MiXCR from the multiplex PCR reads. The table lists 200,000 to 300,000 distinct CDR3 sequences, 30% of them singletons. Deletions cut 5 bases from V and 6 bases from J, with 17 bases between. The CDR3 extends over 15 amino acids. Germline CDR1 and CDR2: PRHDT and FYEKMQ (reference sequence). Axillary draining lymph nodes of breast cancer patients supplied the node samples. Sequencing was carried out using axillary lymph node tissue. The chain links TRBV13 to TRBJ2-1, with D perhaps matching TRBD2 (6 bases). This clonotype was sampled from a female donor with breast cancer. Some clones in this sample may be carry-over from other donors' samples. For the CDR3, the DNA is TGTGCCAGCAGCCCCGGGCGGAGGGCGATCAATGAGCAGTTCTTC. Its protein product is CASSPGRRAINEQFF.